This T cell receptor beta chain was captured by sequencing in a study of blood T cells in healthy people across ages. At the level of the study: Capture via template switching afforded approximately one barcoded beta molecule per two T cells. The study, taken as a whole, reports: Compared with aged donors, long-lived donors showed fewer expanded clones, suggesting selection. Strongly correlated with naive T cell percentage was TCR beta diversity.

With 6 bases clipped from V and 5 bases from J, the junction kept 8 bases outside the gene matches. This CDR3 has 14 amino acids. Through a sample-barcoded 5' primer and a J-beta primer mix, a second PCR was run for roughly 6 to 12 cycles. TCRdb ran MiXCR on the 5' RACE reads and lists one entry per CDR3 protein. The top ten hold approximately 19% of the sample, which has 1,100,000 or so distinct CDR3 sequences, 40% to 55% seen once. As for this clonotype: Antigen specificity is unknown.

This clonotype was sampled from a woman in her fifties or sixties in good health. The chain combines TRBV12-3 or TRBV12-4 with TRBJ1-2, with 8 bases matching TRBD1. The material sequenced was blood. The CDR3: CASRKTGVGYGYTF. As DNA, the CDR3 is TGTGCCAGCAGAAAGACAGGGGTTGGGTATGGCTACACCTTC.